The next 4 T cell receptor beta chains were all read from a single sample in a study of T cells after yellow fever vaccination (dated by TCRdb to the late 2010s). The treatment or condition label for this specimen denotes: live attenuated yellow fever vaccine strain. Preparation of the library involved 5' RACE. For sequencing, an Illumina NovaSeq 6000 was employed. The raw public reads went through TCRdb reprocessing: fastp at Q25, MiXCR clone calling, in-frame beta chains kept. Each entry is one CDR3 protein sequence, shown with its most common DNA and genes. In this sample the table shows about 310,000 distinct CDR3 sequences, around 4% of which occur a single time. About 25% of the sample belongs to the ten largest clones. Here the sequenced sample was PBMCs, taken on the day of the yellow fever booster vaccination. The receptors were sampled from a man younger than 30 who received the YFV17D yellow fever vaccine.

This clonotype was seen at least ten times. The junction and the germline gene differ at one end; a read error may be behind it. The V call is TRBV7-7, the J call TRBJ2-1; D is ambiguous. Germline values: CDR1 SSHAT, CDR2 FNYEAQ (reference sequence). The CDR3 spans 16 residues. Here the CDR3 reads CASSFKAPSSYNEQFF. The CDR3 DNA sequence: TGTGCTAGCAGCTTTAAGGCACCAAGCTCCTACAATGAGCAGTTCTTC. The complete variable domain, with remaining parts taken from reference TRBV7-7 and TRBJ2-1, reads GAGVSQSPRYKVTKRGQDVTLRCDPISSHATLYWYQQALGQGPEFLTYFNYEAQPDKSGLPSDRFSAERPEGSISTLTIQRTEQRDSAMYRCASSFKAPSSYNEQFFGPGTRLTVL.

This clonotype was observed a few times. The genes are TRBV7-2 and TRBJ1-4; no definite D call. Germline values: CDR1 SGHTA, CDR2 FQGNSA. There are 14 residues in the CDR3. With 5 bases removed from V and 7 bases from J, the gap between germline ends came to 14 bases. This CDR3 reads CASSPSLSAEKLFF. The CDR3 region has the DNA TGTGCCAGCAGCCCCTCTCTCTCGGCTGAAAAACTGTTTTTT. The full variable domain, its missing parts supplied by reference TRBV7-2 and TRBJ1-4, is GAGVSQSPSNKVTEKGKDVELRCDPISGHTALYWYRQSLGQGLEFLIYFQGNSAPDKSGLPSDRFSAERTGGSVSTLTIQRTQQEDSAVYLCASSPSLSAEKLFFGSGTQLSVL.

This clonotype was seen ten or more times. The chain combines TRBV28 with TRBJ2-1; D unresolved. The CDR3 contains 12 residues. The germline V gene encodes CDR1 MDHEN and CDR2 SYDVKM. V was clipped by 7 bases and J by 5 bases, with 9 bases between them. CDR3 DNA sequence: TGTGCCAGCATGTGGGGAAACAATGAGCAGTTCTTC. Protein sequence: CASMWGNNEQFF.

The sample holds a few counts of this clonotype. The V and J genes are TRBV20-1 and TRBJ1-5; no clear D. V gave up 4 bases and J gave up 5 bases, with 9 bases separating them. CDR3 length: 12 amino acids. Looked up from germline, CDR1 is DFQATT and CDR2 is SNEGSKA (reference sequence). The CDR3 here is CSATDYDQPQHF. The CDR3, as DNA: TGCAGTGCTACGGATTACGATCAGCCCCAGCATTTT.